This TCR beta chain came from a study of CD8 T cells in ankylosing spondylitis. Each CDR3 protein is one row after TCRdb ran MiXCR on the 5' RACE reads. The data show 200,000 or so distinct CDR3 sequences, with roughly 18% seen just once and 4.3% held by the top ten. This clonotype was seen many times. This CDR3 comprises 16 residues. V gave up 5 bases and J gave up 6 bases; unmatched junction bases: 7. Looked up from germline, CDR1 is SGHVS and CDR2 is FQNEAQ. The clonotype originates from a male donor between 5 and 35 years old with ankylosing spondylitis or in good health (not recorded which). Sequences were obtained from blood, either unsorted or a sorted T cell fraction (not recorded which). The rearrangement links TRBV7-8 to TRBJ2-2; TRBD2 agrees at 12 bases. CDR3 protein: CASSGRLAGAPGELFF. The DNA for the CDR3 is TGTGCCAGCAGCGGTCGACTAGCGGGAGCCCCCGGGGAGCTGTTTTTT.